These 3 T cell receptor beta chains were all obtained from the same sample, sequenced in a study of blood T cell repertoires in COVID-19. Produced via immunoSEQ multiplex PCR; TCRdb's table is partial and in-frame only. Among 350,000 to 450,000 clones listed, approximately 90% were seen once. The source material was PBMCs or T cells enriched from blood (not recorded which). These receptors were taken from a woman between 18 and 29 years old who had been exposed to COVID-19.

The chain carries TRBV9 and TRBJ2-1; the match to TRBD2 covers 11 bases. The CDR3 covers 18 residues. V was pared by 3 bases and J by 3 bases, with 11 bases of the junction left unmatched. In germline, CDR1 is SGDLS, CDR2 YYNGEE. CDR3 DNA: TGTGCCAGCAGCGCGGGACTAGCGGTAGGCGGGATCTACAATGAGCAGTTCTTC. The encoded protein is CASSAGLAVGGIYNEQFF. Using reference TRBV9 and TRBJ2-1 for the parts outside the CDR3, the full variable domain is DSGVTQTPKHLITATGQRVTLRCSPRSGDLSVYWYQQSLDQGLQFLIQYYNGEERAKGNILERFSAQQFPDLHSELNLSSLELGDSALYFCASSAGLAVGGIYNEQFFGPGTRLTVL.

Comment on this clone: Other nucleotide sequences in the sample specify the same CDR3. The chain is built from TRBV5-1 and TRBJ1-1; tentatively, D is TRBD1 (6 bases). The CDR3 totals 14 residues. Germline CDR1 SGHRS, CDR2 YFSETQ. V lost 0 bases and J lost 1, with 7 bases in between. DNA for the CDR3: TGCGCCAGCAGCTTGGGGGGACAGAACACTGAAGCTTTCTTT. Translated, it gives CASSLGGQNTEAFF.

V is TRBV12-3 or TRBV12-4 and J is TRBJ1-1; D gene unclear. CDR3 length equals 12 residues. The V gene lost 6 bases and the J gene lost 11 bases, with 16 bases spanning the gap. The CDR3 is CASRNTDTRAFF. The CDR3 bases are TGTGCCAGCAGGAACACAGACACCCGCGCTTTCTTT.